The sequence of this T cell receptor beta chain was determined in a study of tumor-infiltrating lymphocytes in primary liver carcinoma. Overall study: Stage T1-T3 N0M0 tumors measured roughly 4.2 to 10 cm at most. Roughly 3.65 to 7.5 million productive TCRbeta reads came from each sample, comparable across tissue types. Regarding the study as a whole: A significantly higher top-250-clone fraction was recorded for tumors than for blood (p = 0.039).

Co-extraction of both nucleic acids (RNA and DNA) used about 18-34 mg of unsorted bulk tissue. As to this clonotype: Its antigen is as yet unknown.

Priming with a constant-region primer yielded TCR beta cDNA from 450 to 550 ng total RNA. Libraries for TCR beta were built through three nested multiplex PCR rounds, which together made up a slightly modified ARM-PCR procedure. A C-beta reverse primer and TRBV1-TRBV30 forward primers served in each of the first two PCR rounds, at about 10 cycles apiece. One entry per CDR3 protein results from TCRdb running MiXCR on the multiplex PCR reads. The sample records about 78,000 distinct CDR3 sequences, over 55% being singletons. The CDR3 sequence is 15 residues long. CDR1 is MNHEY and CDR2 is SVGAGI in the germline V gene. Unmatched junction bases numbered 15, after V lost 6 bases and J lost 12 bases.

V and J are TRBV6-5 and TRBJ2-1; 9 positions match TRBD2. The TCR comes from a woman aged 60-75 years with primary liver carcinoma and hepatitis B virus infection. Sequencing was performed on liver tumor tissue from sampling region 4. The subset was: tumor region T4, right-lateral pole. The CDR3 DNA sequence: TGTGCCAGCAGGGCAGTAGCGGGAGTTTACTATGGGCAGTTCTTC. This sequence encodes CASRAVAGVYYGQFF.